This record covers a single T cell receptor beta chain. Produced via immunoSEQ multiplex PCR; TCRdb's table is partial and in-frame only. Altogether more than 60,000 clones are present, roughly 78% being singletons, with the ten largest covering roughly a tenth. This entry comes from a study of blood T cell repertoires in COVID-19. In the study overall: Both acute and convalescent COVID-19 samples were obtained from the United States, Italy and Spain. Sample material is recorded as cDNA or gDNA derived from T cells, B-cell-depleted T cells, or PBMCs.

The CDR3 runs to 15 residues. The V gene lost 3 bases and the J gene lost 3 bases, with 13 bases spanning the gap. Germline V gene data show CDR1 as KGHSH and CDR2 as LQKENI. The chain joins TRBV18 to TRBJ2-3; D is unclear. The clonotype comes from a man in his 60s with acute or convalescent COVID-19. Sequenced: peripheral blood. The CDR3 DNA follows: TGTGCCAGCTCACCTGAGGAAATGAGAACAGATACGCAGTATTTT. Encoded protein: CASSPEEMRTDTQYF. Combining the CDR3 with reference TRBV18 and TRBJ2-3 gives the whole variable domain NAGVMQNPRHLVRRRGQEARLRCSPMKGHSHVYWYRQLPEEGLKFMVYLQKENIIDESGMPKERFSAEFPKEGPSILRIQQVVRGDSAAYFCASSPEEMRTDTQYFGPGTRLTVL.